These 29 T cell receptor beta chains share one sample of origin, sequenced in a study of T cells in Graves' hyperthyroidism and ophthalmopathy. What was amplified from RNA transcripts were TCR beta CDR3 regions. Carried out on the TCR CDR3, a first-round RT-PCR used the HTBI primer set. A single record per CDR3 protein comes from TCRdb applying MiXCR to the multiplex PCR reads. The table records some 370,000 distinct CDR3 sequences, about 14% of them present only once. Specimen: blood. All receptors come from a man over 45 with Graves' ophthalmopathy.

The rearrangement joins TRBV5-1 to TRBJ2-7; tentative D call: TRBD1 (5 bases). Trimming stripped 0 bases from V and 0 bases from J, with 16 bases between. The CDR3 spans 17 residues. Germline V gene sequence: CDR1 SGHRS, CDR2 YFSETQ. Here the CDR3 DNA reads TGCGCCAGCAGCTTGGGGTGGTCGAGACAGAGCTCCTACGAGCAGTACTTC. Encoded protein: CASSLGWSRQSSYEQYF.

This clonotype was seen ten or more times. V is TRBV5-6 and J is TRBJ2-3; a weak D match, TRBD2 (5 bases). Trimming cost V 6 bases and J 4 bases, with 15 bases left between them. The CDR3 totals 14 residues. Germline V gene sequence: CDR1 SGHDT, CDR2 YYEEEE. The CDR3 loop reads CASKSGWGADTQYF. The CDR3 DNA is TGTGCCAGCAAATCGGGATGGGGTGCAGATACGCAGTATTTT.

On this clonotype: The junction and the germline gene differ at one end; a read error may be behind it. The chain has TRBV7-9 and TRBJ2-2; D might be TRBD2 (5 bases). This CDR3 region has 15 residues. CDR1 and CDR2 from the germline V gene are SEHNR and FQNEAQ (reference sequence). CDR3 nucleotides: TGTGCCAGCAGCTCCCCTGGACCGTTCACCGGGGAGCTGCTTTTT. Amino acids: CASSSPGPFTGELLF.

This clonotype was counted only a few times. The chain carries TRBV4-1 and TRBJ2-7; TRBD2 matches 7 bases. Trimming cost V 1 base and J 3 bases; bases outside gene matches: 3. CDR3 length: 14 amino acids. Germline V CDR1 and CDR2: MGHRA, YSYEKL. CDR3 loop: CASSQATSDYEQYF. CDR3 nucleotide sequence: TGCGCCAGCAGCCAAGCTACTAGCGACTACGAGCAGTACTTC.

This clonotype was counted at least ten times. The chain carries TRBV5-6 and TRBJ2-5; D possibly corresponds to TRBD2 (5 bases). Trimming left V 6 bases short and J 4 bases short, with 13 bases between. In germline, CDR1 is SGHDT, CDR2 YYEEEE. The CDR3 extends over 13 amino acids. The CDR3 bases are TGTGCCAGCACCCCTTGGAGCGGAGAGACCCAGTACTTC. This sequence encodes CASTPWSGETQYF.

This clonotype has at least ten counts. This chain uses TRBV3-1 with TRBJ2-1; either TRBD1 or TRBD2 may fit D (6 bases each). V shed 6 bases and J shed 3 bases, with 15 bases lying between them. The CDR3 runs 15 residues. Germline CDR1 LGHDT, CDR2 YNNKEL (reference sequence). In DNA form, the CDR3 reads TGTGCCAGCAGGCCGACGGGGGCCCGCTACAATGAGCAGTTCTTC. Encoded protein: CASRPTGARYNEQFF.

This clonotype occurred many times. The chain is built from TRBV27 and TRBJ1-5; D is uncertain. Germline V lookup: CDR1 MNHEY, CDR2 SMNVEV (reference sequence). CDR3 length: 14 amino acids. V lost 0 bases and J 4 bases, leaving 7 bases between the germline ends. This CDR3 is CASSLSRGNQPQHF. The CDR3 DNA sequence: TGTGCCAGCAGTTTATCGAGAGGGAATCAGCCCCAGCATTTT.

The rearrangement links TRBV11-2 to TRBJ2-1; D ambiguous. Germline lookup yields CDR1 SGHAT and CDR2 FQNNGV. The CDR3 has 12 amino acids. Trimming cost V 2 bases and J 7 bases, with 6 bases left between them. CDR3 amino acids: CASSLQVNEQFF. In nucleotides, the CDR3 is TGTGCCAGCAGCTTACAAGTAAATGAGCAGTTCTTC.

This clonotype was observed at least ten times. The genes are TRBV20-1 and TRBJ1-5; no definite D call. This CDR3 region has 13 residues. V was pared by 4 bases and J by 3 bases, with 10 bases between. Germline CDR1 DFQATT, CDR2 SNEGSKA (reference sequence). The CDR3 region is CSATKHINQPQHF. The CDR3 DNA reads TGCAGTGCTACCAAACATATCAATCAGCCCCAGCATTTT.

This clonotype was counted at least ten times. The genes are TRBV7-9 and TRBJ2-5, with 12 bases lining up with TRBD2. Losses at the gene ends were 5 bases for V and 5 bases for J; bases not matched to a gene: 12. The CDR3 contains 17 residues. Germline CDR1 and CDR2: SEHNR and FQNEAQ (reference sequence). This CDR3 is CASSVRLAGVGLETQYF. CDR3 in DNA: TGTGCCAGCAGCGTTAGACTAGCGGGAGTTGGTTTGGAGACCCAGTACTTC.

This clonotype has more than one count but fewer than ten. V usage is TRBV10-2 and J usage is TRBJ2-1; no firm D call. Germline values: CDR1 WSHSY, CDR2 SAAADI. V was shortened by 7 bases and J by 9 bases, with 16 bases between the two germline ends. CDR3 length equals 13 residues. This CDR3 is CASTIAEKGEQFF. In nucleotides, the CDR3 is TGCGCCAGCACTATCGCTGAGAAGGGTGAGCAGTTCTTC.

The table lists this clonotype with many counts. CDR3 sequence: CSAGTTDTEAFF. CDR3 bases: TGCAGCGCCGGGACGACTGATACTGAAGCTTTCTTT. This chain connects TRBV29-1 to TRBJ1-1; a possible D gene is TRBD1 (5 bases). CDR1 SQVTM and CDR2 ANQGSEA come from the germline V gene. V was clipped by 7 bases and J by 5 bases, with 14 bases between them. The length of the CDR3 is 12 residues.

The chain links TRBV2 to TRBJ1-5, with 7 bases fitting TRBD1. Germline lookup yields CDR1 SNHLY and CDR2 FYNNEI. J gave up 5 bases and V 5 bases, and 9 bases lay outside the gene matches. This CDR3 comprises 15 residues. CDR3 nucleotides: TGTGCCAGCAGTCCAAGGGCAGGGGGATATCAGCCCCAGCATTTT. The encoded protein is CASSPRAGGYQPQHF.

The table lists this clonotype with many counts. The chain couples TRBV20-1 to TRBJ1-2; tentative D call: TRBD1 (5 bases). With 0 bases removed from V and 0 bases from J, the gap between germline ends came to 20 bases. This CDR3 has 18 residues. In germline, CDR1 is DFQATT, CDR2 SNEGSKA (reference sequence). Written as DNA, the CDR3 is TGCAGTGCTAGAGATCATTTCGTCGGGCAGGGCGCTAACTATGGCTACACCTTC. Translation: CSARDHFVGQGANYGYTF.

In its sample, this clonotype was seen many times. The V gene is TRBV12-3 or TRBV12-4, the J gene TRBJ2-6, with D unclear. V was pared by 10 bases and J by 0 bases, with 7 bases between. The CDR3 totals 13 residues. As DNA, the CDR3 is TGTGCCATACAGTCCTCTGGGGCCAACGTCCTGACTTTC. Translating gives CAIQSSGANVLTF.

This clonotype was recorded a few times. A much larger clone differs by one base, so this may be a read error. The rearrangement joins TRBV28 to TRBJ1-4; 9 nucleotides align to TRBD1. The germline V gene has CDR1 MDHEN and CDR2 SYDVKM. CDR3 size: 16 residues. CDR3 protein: CASSSLVGTGPEKPFF. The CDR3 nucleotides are TGTGCCAGCAGTTCTTTAGTCGGGACAGGGCCTGAAAAACCGTTTTTT. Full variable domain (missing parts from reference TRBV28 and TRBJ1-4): DVKVTQSSRYLVKRTGEKVFLECVQDMDHENMFWYRQDPGLGLRLIYFSYDVKMKEKGDIPEGYSVSREKKERFSLILESASTNQTSMYLCASSSLVGTGPEKPFFGSGTQLSVL.

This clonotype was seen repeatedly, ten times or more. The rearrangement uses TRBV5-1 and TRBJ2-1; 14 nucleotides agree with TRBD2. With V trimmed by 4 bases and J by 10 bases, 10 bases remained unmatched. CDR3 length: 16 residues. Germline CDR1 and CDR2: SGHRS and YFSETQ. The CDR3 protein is CASSMGLAGDFGEQFF. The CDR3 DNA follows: TGCGCCAGCAGCATGGGACTAGCGGGAGATTTTGGAGAGCAGTTCTTC.

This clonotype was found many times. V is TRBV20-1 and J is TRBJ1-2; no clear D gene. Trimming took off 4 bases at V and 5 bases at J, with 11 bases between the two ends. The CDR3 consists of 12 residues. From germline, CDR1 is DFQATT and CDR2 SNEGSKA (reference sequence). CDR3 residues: CSANTVGYGYTF. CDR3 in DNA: TGCAGTGCTAATACAGTTGGATATGGCTACACCTTC.

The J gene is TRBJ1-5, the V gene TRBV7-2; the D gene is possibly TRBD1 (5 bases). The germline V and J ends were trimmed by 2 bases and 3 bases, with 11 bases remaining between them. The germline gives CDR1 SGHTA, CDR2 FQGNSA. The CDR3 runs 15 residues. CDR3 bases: TGTGCCAGCAGCTTACACGGGGCGACCAATCAGCCCCAGCATTTT. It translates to CASSLHGATNQPQHF.

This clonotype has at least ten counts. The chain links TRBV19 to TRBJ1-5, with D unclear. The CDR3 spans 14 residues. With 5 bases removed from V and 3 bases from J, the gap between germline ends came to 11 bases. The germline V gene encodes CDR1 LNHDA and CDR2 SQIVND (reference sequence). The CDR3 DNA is TGTGCCAGTAGTCGTAGGACGTTCAATCAGCCCCAGCATTTT. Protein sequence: CASSRRTFNQPQHF.

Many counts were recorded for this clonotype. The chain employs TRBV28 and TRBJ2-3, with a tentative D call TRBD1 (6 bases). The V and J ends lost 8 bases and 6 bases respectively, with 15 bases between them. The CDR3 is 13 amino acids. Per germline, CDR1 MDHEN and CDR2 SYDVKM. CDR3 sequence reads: CASHSGTTDTQYF. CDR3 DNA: TGTGCCAGCCATAGTGGGACAACGGATACGCAGTATTTT.

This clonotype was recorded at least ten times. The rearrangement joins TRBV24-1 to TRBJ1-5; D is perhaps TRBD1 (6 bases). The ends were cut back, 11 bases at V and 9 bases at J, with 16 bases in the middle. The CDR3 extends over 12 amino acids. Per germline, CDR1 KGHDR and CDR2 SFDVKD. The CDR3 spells CAIQGSMRPQHF. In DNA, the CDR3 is TGTGCCATCCAGGGGAGTATGCGGCCCCAGCATTTT.

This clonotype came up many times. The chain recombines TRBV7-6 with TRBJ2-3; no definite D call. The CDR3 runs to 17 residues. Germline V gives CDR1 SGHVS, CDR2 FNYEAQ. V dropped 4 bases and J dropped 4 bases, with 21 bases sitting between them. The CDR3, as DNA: TGTGCCAGCAGCTCCGACGCGCCAACATCAAGCGCAGATACGCAGTATTTT. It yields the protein CASSSDAPTSSADTQYF.

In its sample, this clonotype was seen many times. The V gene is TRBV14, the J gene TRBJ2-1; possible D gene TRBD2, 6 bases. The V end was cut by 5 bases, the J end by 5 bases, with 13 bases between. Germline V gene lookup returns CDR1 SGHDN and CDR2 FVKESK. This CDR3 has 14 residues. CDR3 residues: CASSTDAGNNEQFF. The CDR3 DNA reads TGTGCCAGCAGCACAGACGCGGGAAACAATGAGCAGTTCTTC.

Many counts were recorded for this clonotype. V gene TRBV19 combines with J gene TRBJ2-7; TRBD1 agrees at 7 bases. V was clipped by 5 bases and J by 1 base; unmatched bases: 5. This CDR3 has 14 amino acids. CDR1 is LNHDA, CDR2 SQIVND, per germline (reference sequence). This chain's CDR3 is CASSPDRRSYEQYF. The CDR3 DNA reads TGTGCCAGTAGTCCGGACAGGCGATCCTACGAGCAGTACTTC.

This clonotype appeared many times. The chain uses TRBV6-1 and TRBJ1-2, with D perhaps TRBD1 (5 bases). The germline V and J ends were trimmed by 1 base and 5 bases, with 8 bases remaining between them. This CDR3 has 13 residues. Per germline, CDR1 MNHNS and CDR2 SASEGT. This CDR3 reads CASSEEGTYGYTF. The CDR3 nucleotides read TGTGCCAGCAGTGAAGAAGGGACTTATGGCTACACCTTC.

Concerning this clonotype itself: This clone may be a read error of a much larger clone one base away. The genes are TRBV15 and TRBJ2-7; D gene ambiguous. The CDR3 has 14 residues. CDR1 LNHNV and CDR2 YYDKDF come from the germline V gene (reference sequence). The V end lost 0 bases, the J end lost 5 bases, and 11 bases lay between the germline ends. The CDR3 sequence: CATSRDRVANEQYF. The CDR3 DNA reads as TGTGCCACCAGCAGAGATCGGGTAGCCAACGAGCAGTACTTC.

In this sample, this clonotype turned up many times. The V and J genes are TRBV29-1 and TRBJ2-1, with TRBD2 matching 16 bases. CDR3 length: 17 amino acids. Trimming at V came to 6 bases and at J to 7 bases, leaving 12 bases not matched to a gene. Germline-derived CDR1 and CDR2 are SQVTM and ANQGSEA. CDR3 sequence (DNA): TGCAGCGTGGAGGGACTAGCGGGAGGGCCCTCCGATAATGAGCAGTTCTTC. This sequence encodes CSVEGLAGGPSDNEQFF.

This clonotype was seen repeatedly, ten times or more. The CDR3 DNA follows: TGTGCCAGCAGCAGAGGACAGTATGGCTACACCTTC. Translated: CASSRGQYGYTF. This chain uses TRBV28 with TRBJ1-2, with D maybe TRBD1 (6 bases). Trimming removed 6 bases from V and 5 bases from J, with 10 bases in between. This CDR3 region has 12 residues. Germline CDR1 and CDR2: MDHEN and SYDVKM.